Below, 10 T cell receptor beta chains from the same sample are listed, as sequenced in a study of graft-versus-host responses after intestinal transplantation. Their cognate antigens are unknown. This table comes from immunoSEQ multiplex PCR, and its TCRdb copy is limited to in-frame clones, with some not included. In the table there are more than 65,000 clones, under 90% of which are singletons. The starting material was unstimulated CD4+ T cells sorted from spleen or lymph node cells, obtained before transplant. The receptors here all came from a human donor who was the organ donor for an intestinal transplant.

The chain is built from TRBV29-1 and TRBJ1-2; D unclear. Germline assignment: CDR1 SQVTM and CDR2 ANQGSEA. Trimming removed 7 bases from V and 7 bases from J, with 25 bases in between. The CDR3 has 15 residues. The CDR3 loop reads CSGEDAGSLLGGYTF. The CDR3 DNA reads as TGCAGCGGAGAAGACGCAGGCTCTCTACTAGGTGGCTACACCTTC.

This rearrangement joins TRBV9 to TRBJ2-1; 9 nucleotides line up with TRBD2. V lost 0 bases to trimming and J lost 6 bases; unmatched junction nucleotides: 7. The CDR3 is 16 amino acids. CDR1 and CDR2 from the germline V gene are SGDLS and YYNGEE. CDR3 nucleotides: TGTGCCAGCAGCGTAGGAGGACTAGCGCGTCCCAATGAGCAGTTCTTC. Amino acids: CASSVGGLARPNEQFF.

This rearrangement joins TRBV5-4 to TRBJ2-5; TRBD2 agrees at 14 bases. This CDR3 is 16 amino acids long. The junction had 4 bases not matched to a gene; V was cut back by 0 bases and J by 6 bases. CDR1 is SGHNT, CDR2 YYREEE, per germline (reference sequence). CDR3 DNA sequence: TGTGCCAGCAGCTTGGCGACTAGCGGGGGGGGGAAGACCCAGTACTTC. This codes for CASSLATSGGGKTQYF.

This rearrangement joins TRBV5-1 to TRBJ2-7; D unclear. The germline V gene encodes CDR1 SGHRS and CDR2 YFSETQ. CDR3 length equals 15 residues. V lost 3 bases and J lost 10, with 23 bases in between. The CDR3 sequence: CASSSEEPHLLCQYV. The CDR3 DNA reads as TGCGCCAGCAGCTCCGAAGAACCTCATCTCTTGTGCCAGTACGTC.

A note on this clone: Sequence at one end of the junction differs from germline and may be a read error. The gene calls are TRBV18 and TRBJ2-1; a weak D match, TRBD2 (5 bases). Germline V gene sequence: CDR1 KGHSH, CDR2 LQKENI. The CDR3 totals 13 residues. CDR3 sequence: CASSHPSYYEQFF. As DNA, the CDR3 is TGTGCCAGCTCACACCCTAGCTACTATGAGCAGTTCTTC.

The V and J genes are TRBV5-4 and TRBJ2-5; D gene uncertain. The CDR3 has 14 amino acids. In germline, CDR1 is SGHNT, CDR2 YYREEE (reference sequence). Trimming removed 0 bases from V and 0 bases from J, with 6 bases in between. The CDR3, as DNA: TGTGCCAGCAGCTTGGTGTCTTACCAAGAGACCCAGTACTTC. Amino acid sequence: CASSLVSYQETQYF.

The J gene is TRBJ2-1, the V gene TRBV5-6, with no clear D. Trimming removed 4 bases from V and 8 bases from J, with 7 bases in between. CDR1 SGHDT and CDR2 YYEEEE come from the germline V gene. The CDR3 runs 11 residues. CDR3 DNA: TGTGCCAGCAGCCAGTTGGATGAGCAGTTCTTC. Residues: CASSQLDEQFF.

The CDR3 here is CASRPIPLGQNTEAFF. As DNA, the CDR3 is TGTGCCAGTAGACCGATACCTTTGGGACAGAACACTGAAGCTTTCTTT. This rearrangement joins TRBV19 to TRBJ1-1; D possibly corresponds to TRBD1 (6 bases). Germline CDR1 is LNHDA and CDR2 is SQIVND (reference sequence). The V end lost 6 bases, the J end lost 1 base, and 18 bases lay between the germline ends. The CDR3 spans 16 residues.

CDR3 in amino acids: CASSFEQGINSPLHF. CDR3 bases: TGTGCCAGCAGTTTCGAACAGGGAATTAATTCACCCCTCCACTTT. This chain connects TRBV27 to TRBJ1-6, with D maybe TRBD1 (6 bases). V was trimmed by 3 bases and J by 6 bases, leaving 12 bases between them. CDR1 and CDR2 from the germline V gene are MNHEY and SMNVEV (reference sequence). The CDR3 has 15 residues.

This rearrangement joins TRBV7-9 to TRBJ2-3; perhaps TRBD2 as D (6 bases). Trimming left V 5 bases short and J 1 base short, with 13 bases between. The CDR3 runs 15 residues. Germline assignment: CDR1 SEHNR and CDR2 FQNEAQ (reference sequence). In DNA, the CDR3 is TGTGCCAGCAGCGATTGGCGGGGACGCACAGATACGCAGTATTTT. This encodes CASSDWRGRTDTQYF.